Following are 10 T cell receptor beta chains from one sample sequenced in a study of blood T cell repertoires in COVID-19 (dated by TCRdb to 2018 to 2020). Libraries came from the immunoSEQ multiplex PCR assay. Here the immuneACCESS table is served through TCRdb, limited to in-frame sequences with V and J called. Missing clones are a known gap in these copies; in checked studies unresolved V genes cover under half, and the rest lacks a known reason. The sample yields roughly 250,000 clones; 85% to 90% were counted once. Of the sample, roughly 1.6% falls within the top ten clones. Sequences were obtained from PBMCs or T cells enriched from blood (not recorded which). The receptors were sampled from a woman between 50 and 59 years old who had recovered from COVID-19.

This clone showed up just once. The chain uses TRBV11-3 and TRBJ2-2; D may be TRBD2 (6 bases). The germline gives CDR1 SGHNT, CDR2 YENEEA. Trimming took off 5 bases at V and 0 bases at J, with 10 bases between the two ends. This CDR3 has 15 residues. In nucleotides, the CDR3 is TGTGCCAGCAGCCCCGAGCGGGCGAACACCGGGGAGCTGTTTTTT. It encodes CASSPERANTGELFF.

The chain links TRBV7-8 to TRBJ1-2, with 10 bases identical to TRBD1. CDR3 length equals 14 residues. J was trimmed by 4 bases and V by 5 bases; bases with no gene match: 4. Germline CDR1 reads SGHVS; CDR2 reads FQNEAQ. CDR3 DNA sequence: TGTGCCAGCAGCCAGGGACAGGGGACCTATGGCTACACCTTC. It yields the protein CASSQGQGTYGYTF.

The chain couples TRBV29-1 to TRBJ2-2, with D possibly being TRBD2 (6 bases). CDR1 SQVTM and CDR2 ANQGSEA come from the germline V gene. V was pared by 2 bases and J by 0 bases, with 7 bases between. This CDR3 has 14 amino acids. The CDR3 here is CSVEPGANTGELFF. The CDR3 nucleotides read TGCAGCGTTGAACCGGGGGCGAACACCGGGGAGCTGTTTTTT.

This sequence joins TRBV19 and TRBJ1-3; D call uncertain. This CDR3 is built from 14 residues. From germline, CDR1 is LNHDA and CDR2 SQIVND (reference sequence). With 3 bases removed from V and 1 base from J, the gap between germline ends came to 7 bases. The chain's CDR3 is CASSIAGSGNTIYF. In nucleotides, the CDR3 is TGTGCCAGTAGTATCGCAGGATCTGGAAACACCATATATTTT.

This rearrangement joins TRBV5-1 to TRBJ2-5; 7 nucleotides line up with TRBD1. This CDR3 is 18 amino acids long. V lost 4 bases and J lost 2; bases outside the gene matches: 17. Germline V gives CDR1 SGHRS, CDR2 YFSETQ. The CDR3 is CASSPGTASLRIQETQYF. CDR3 in DNA: TGCGCCAGCAGCCCAGGGACAGCCTCTTTAAGAATACAAGAGACCCAGTACTTC.

The V call is TRBV5-5, the J call TRBJ2-2; D gene unclear. Deletions cut 3 bases from V and 5 bases from J, with 8 bases between. The V gene's germline CDR1 is SGHKS and CDR2 YYEKEE (reference sequence). The CDR3 has 13 residues. In nucleotides, the CDR3 is TGTGCCAGCAGCTCCCTGTTAACCGGGGAGCTGTTTTTT. It encodes CASSSLLTGELFF.

The V and J genes are TRBV10-3 and TRBJ2-2, with TRBD2 identical over 9 bases. The germline CDR1 and CDR2 sequences are ENHRY and SYGVKD. Trimming cost V 4 bases and J 3 bases; bases outside gene matches: 3. The CDR3 runs 15 residues. The CDR3 sequence: CAISGAGGDTGELFF. The CDR3 DNA is TGTGCCATCAGTGGGGCGGGAGGGGACACCGGGGAGCTGTTTTTT.

The chain couples TRBV28 to TRBJ1-6, with unresolved D. V lost 4 bases and J 0 bases, leaving 13 bases between the germline ends. The CDR3 consists of 17 residues. Germline V gene data show CDR1 as MDHEN and CDR2 as SYDVKM. CDR3 in amino acids: CASSSPPGSSYNSPLHF. As DNA, the CDR3 is TGTGCCAGCAGTTCCCCACCGGGGAGCTCCTATAATTCACCCCTCCACTTT. Full variable domain (outside the CDR3, taken from reference TRBV28 and TRBJ1-6): DVKVTQSSRYLVKRTGEKVFLECVQDMDHENMFWYRQDPGLGLRLIYFSYDVKMKEKGDIPEGYSVSREKKERFSLILESASTNQTSMYLCASSSPPGSSYNSPLHFGNGTRLTVT.

The CDR3 bases are TGTGCCAGCAGTTTATTTCTAAGGCAGGCCTATGGCTACACCTTC. Encoded protein: CASSLFLRQAYGYTF. The chain employs TRBV28 and TRBJ1-2; no clear D gene. V shed 1 base and J shed 4 bases, with 13 bases lying between them. The CDR3 length is 15 residues. CDR1 and CDR2 (germline): MDHEN, SYDVKM.

J is TRBJ1-6 and V is TRBV6-5; 9 bases are a match to TRBD1. Per the germline V gene, CDR1 is MNHEY and CDR2 is SVGAGI. Trimming took 6 bases from V and 10 from J; bases not matched to a gene: 10. CDR3 length equals 15 residues. The CDR3: CASSRRTGAISPLHF. CDR3 nucleotides: TGTGCCAGCAGCCGAAGGACAGGGGCCATCTCACCCCTCCACTTT.